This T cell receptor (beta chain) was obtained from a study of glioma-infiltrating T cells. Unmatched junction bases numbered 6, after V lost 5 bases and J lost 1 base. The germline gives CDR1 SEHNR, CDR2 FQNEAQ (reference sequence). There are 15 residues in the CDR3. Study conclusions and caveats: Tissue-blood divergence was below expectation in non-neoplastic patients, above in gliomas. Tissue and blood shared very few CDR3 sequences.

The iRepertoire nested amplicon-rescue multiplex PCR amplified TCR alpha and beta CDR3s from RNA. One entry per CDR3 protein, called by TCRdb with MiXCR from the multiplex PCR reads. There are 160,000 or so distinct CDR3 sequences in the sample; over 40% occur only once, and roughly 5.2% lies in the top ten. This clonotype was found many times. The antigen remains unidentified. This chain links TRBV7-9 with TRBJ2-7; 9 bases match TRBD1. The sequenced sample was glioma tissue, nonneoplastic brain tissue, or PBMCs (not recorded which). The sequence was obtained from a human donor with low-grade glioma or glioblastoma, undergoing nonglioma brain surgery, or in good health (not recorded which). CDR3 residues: CASSIKQGASYEQYF. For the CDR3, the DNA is TGTGCCAGCAGCATTAAACAGGGGGCGTCCTACGAGCAGTACTTC.